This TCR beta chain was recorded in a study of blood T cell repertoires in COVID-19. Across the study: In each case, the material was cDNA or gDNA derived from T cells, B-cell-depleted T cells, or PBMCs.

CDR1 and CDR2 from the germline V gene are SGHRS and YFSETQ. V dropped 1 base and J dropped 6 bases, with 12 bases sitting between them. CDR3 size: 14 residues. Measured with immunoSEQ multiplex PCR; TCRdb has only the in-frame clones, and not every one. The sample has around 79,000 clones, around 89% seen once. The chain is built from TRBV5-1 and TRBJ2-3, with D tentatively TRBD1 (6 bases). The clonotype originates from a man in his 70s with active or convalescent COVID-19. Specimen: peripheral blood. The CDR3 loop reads CASSLTGMLDTQYF. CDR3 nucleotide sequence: TGCGCCAGCAGCTTGACAGGGATGTTGGATACGCAGTATTTT.